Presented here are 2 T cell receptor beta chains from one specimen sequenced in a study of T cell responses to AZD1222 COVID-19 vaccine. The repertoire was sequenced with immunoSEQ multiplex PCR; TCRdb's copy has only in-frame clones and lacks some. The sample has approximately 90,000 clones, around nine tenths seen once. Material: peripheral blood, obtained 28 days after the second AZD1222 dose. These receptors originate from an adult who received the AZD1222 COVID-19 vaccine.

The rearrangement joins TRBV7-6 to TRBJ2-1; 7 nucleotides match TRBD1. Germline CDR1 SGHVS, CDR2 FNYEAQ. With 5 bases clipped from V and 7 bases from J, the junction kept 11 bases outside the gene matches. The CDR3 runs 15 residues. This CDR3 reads CASSHTADRPNEQFF. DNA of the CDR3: TGTGCCAGCAGCCACACAGCGGACAGGCCAAATGAGCAGTTCTTC.

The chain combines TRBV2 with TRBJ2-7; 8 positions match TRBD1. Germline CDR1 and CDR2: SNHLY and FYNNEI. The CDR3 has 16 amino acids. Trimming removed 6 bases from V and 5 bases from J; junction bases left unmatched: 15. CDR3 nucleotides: TGTGCCAGCAGCCAAGGGGGGCAGGGGGCTAAAAACGAGCAGTACTTC. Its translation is CASSQGGQGAKNEQYF. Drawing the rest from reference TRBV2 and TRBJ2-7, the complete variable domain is EPEVTQTPSHQVTQMGQEVILRCVPISNHLYFYWYRQILGQKVEFLVSFYNNEISEKSEIFDDQFSVERPDGSNFTLKIRSTKLEDSAMYFCASSQGGQGAKNEQYFGPGTRLTVT.